The 10 T cell receptor beta chains listed next were all sequenced from one sample in a study of human T cells and chemical hapten exposure. TCRdb used MiXCR to reprocess the RACE reads, holding one entry per CDR3 protein. The sample consists of 100,000 or so distinct CDR3 sequences, roughly 10% of them appearing once. Time point: patch test 1, 2 weeks after DPC sensitization. The treatment here: therapeutic diphenylcyclopropenone sensitization with weekly scalp DPC. The material was whole blood, obtained in connection with sensitization to the hapten diphenylcyclopropenone (DPC). The receptor set was obtained from a man aged 40-49 years with alopecia areata. Some clones in this sample may be carry-over from other donors' samples.

There are many counts of this clonotype. The rearrangement joins TRBV29-1 to TRBJ2-1, with D hard to call. The germline V gene has CDR1 SQVTM and CDR2 ANQGSEA. The V end lost 6 bases, the J end lost 3 bases, and 15 bases lay between the germline ends. The CDR3 runs to 14 residues. CDR3 loop: CSVVERNLYNEQFF. CDR3 sequence (DNA): TGCAGCGTGGTTGAGAGGAACCTCTACAATGAGCAGTTCTTC.

This clonotype appeared a few times. This chain connects TRBV9 to TRBJ2-7; TRBD2 matches at 8 bases. The CDR3 totals 15 residues. The J segment lost 6 bases and the V segment lost 0 bases, leaving 8 bases of the junction unmatched. Germline-derived CDR1 and CDR2 are SGDLS and YYNGEE. The CDR3 DNA follows: TGTGCCAGCAGCGTAGGTGGCGGGAGGTTCCCCGAGCAGTACTTC. Translation: CASSVGGGRFPEQYF.

The chain's CDR3 is CATSDLGTSGYNEQFF. CDR3 sequence (DNA): TGTGCCACCAGTGATTTGGGGACTAGCGGGTACAATGAGCAGTTCTTC. V gene TRBV24-1 combines with J gene TRBJ2-1; 12 bases are a match to TRBD2. The CDR3 length is 16 residues. Germline V CDR1 and CDR2: KGHDR, SFDVKD. The trim removed 0 bases at V and 4 bases at J, leaving 0 bases unmatched.

The genes are TRBV3-1 and TRBJ2-3, with D maybe TRBD2 (5 bases). V was trimmed by 5 bases and J by 4 bases, leaving 19 bases between them. The CDR3 loop spans 16 amino acids. Per germline, CDR1 LGHDT and CDR2 YNNKEL (reference sequence). The CDR3 loop reads CASSAELVSFSDTQYF. The CDR3 coding sequence is TGTGCCAGCAGCGCCGAACTAGTTTCGTTTTCAGATACGCAGTATTTT.

The gene calls are TRBV6-2 or TRBV6-3 and TRBJ1-2; 12 bases agree with TRBD1. Germline CDR1 reads MNHEY; CDR2 reads SVGEGT. This CDR3 is 14 amino acids long. The trim removed 4 bases at V and 8 bases at J, leaving 5 bases unmatched. Here the CDR3 reads CASSSGQGAFGYTF. In DNA, the CDR3 is TGTGCCAGCAGTTCGGGACAGGGGGCTTTCGGCTACACCTTC.

This clonotype was counted a few times. The rearrangement joins TRBV5-5 to TRBJ1-2, with 9 nucleotides matching TRBD1. Germline CDR1 and CDR2: SGHKS and YYEKEE (reference sequence). This CDR3 contains 14 residues. The V gene end was trimmed by 7 bases and the J gene end by 7 bases; junction bases not matched to a gene: 11. CDR3: CASGNRGQWSGYTF. As DNA, the CDR3 is TGTGCCAGCGGAAACAGGGGGCAGTGGAGTGGCTACACCTTC.

The rearrangement joins TRBV7-2 to TRBJ2-5, with a possible D match to TRBD1 (5 bases). CDR3 length equals 13 residues. Between the trimmed V and J ends, which lost 8 bases and 2 bases, there was a span of 12 bases. Germline V gene sequence: CDR1 SGHTA, CDR2 FQGNSA. The CDR3, as DNA: TGTGCCAGCGGGGCGGCTAGACAAGAGACCCAGTACTTC. Protein product: CASGAARQETQYF.

The chain combines TRBV19 with TRBJ2-3; possible D gene TRBD1, 7 bases. Germline V gene lookup returns CDR1 LNHDA and CDR2 SQIVND (reference sequence). With 2 bases removed from V and 3 bases from J, the gap between germline ends came to 12 bases. The CDR3 length is 15 residues. For the CDR3, the DNA is TGTGCCAGTAGTATATCACAGGGGAGGACAGATACGCAGTATTTT. This translates into CASSISQGRTDTQYF. Full variable domain (remainder filled in from reference TRBV19 and TRBJ2-3): DGGITQSPKYLFRKEGQNVTLSCEQNLNHDAMYWYRQDPGQGLRLIYYSQIVNDFQKGDIAEGYSVSREKKESFPLTVTSAQKNPTAFYLCASSISQGRTDTQYFGPGTRLTVL.

This clonotype was detected many times. The chain recombines TRBV5-1 with TRBJ1-1; the D gene is possibly TRBD1 (5 bases). Trimming cost V 1 base and J 1 base, with 11 bases left between them. In germline, CDR1 is SGHRS, CDR2 YFSETQ. The CDR3 covers 15 residues. The CDR3 sequence is CASSLSGTGNTEAFF. CDR3 DNA sequence: TGCGCCAGCAGCTTGTCTGGGACGGGGAACACTGAAGCTTTCTTT. The entire variable domain, with the rest obtained from reference TRBV5-1 and TRBJ1-1, is as follows: KAGVTQTPRYLIKTRGQQVTLSCSPISGHRSVSWYQQTPGQGLQFLFEYFSETQRNKGNFPGRFSGRQFSNSRSEMNVSTLELGDSALYLCASSLSGTGNTEAFFGQGTRLTVV.

The chain uses TRBV3-1 and TRBJ1-1; 9 bases line up with TRBD1. CDR3 length equals 17 residues. The V gene's germline CDR1 is LGHDT and CDR2 YNNKEL (reference sequence). V lost 4 bases to trimming and J lost 5 bases; unmatched junction nucleotides: 14. The CDR3 region has the DNA TGTGCCAGCAGCCGACCTACCCCGAGACAGGGGGAAACTGAAGCTTTCTTT. It codes for CASSRPTPRQGETEAFF.